The source of this T cell receptor (beta chain) is a study of T cell repertoires in cytomegalovirus infection. Per germline, CDR1 MNHEY and CDR2 SVGEGT. The length of the CDR3 is 15 residues. The germline V and J ends were trimmed by 5 bases and 0 bases, with 14 bases remaining between them. In its sample, this clonotype was seen a few times. TCRdb re-called the reads with MiXCR, one entry per CDR3 protein. Of about 190,000 distinct CDR3 sequences in the sample, about 28% were seen once. The TCR was taken from a human donor in good health (CMV status not recorded). Some clones in this sample may be carry-over from other donors' samples. Input material: PBMCs. The V gene is TRBV6-2 or TRBV6-3, the J gene TRBJ2-7; a possible D gene is TRBD2 (6 bases). The CDR3 region has the DNA TGTGCCAGCAGTGAGACGGCGGGAAGCTCCTACGAGCAGTACTTC. It codes for CASSETAGSSYEQYF.